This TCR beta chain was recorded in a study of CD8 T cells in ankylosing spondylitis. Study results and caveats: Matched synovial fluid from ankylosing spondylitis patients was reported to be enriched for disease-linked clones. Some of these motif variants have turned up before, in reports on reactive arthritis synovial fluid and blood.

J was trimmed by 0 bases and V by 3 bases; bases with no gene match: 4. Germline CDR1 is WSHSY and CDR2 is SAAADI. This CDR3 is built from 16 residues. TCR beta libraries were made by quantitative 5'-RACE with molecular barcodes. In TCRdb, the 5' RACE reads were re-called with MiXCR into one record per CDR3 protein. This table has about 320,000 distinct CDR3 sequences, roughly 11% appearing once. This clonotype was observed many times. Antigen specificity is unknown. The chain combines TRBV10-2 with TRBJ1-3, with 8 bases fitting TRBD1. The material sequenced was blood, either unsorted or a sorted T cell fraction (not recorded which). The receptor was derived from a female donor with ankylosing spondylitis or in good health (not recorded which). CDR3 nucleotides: TGCGCCAGCAGTGATGGGACAGGCATCTCTGGAAACACCATATATTTT. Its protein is CASSDGTGISGNTIYF.